This T cell receptor beta chain was documented in a study of OX40 agonist ivuxolimab in advanced cancers. General study findings and limits: In CD8+ T cells, expanded clones were on average more numerous than in CD4+.

To note about this clone: What it binds is not known.

Assay: immunoSEQ multiplex PCR; the TCRdb copy retains only in-frame clones and omits some. The sample lists over 65,000 clones; 90% were seen once. V gave up 3 bases and J gave up 4 bases, with 9 bases separating them. The CDR3 is 13 residues long. The germline gives CDR1 SGHTA, CDR2 FQGNSA. This clonotype was sampled from an adult with an advanced solid tumor such as melanoma, head and neck, liver or kidney cancer. The rearrangement joins TRBV7-2 to TRBJ1-2, with unresolved D. The sample consisted of CD4+ or CD8+ T cells sorted from blood, taken in a trial of the OX40 agonist ivuxolimab. CDR3: CASSFSSFYGYTF. CDR3 in DNA: TGTGCCAGCAGCTTTAGTAGTTTCTATGGCTACACCTTC.